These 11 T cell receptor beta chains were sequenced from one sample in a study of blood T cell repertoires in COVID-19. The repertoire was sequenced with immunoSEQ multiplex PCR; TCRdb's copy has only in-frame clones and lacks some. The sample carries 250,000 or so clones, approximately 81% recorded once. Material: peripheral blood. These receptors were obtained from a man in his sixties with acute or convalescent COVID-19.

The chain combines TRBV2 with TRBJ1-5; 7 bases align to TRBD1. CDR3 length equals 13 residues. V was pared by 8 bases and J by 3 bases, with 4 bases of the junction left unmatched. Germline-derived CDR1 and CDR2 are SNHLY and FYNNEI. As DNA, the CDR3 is TGTGCCAGCGAGGGACAGTTCAATCAGCCCCAGCATTTT. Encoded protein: CASEGQFNQPQHF.

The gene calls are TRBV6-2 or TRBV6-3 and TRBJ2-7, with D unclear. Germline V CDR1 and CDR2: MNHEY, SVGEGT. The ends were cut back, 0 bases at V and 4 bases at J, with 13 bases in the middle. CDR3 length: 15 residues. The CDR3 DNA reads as TGTGCCAGCAGTTACTCCCCAGGAAGGAAGTACGAGCAGTACTTC. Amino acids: CASSYSPGRKYEQYF.

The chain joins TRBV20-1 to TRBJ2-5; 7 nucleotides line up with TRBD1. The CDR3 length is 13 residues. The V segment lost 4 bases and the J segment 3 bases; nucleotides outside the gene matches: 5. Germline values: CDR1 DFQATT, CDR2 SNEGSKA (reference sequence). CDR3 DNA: TGCAGTGCTACTGACAGGGCCAAAGAGACCCAGTACTTC. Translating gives CSATDRAKETQYF.

CDR3 in DNA: TGTGCCAGCAGGAGACTAGCGGTGGAGAGAGAGACCCAGTACTTC. Its protein product is CASRRLAVERETQYF. V and J are TRBV6-6 and TRBJ2-5; 9 positions agree with TRBD2. Trimming at V came to 6 bases and at J to 4 bases, leaving 9 bases not matched to a gene. From germline, CDR1 is MNHNY and CDR2 SVGAGI (reference sequence). The CDR3 contains 15 residues.

The CDR3 reads CASSARSRTSSTDTQYF. DNA of the CDR3: TGTGCCAGCAGCGCGAGAAGTAGGACTAGCAGCACAGATACGCAGTATTTT. The rearrangement links TRBV9 to TRBJ2-3, with 8 bases fitting TRBD2. This CDR3 has 17 amino acids. V dropped 3 bases and J dropped 0; count of bases not matched to a gene: 9. CDR1 is SGDLS and CDR2 is YYNGEE in the germline V gene.

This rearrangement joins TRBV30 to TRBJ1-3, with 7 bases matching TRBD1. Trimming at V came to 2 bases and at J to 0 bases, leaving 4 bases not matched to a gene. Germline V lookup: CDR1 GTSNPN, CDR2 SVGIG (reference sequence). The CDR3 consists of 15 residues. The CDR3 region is CAWSLGQISGNTIYF. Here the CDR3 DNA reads TGTGCCTGGAGTTTGGGACAGATCTCTGGAAACACCATATATTTT. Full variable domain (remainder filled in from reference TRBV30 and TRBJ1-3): SQTIHQWPATLVQPVGSPLSLECTVEGTSNPNLYWYRQAAGRGLQLLFYSVGIGQISSEVPQNLSASRPQDRQFILSSKKLLLSDSGFYLCAWSLGQISGNTIYFGEGSWLTVV.

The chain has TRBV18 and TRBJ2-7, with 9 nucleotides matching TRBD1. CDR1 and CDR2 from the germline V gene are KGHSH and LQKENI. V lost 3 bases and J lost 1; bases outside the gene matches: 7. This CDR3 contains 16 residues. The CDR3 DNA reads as TGTGCCAGCTCACCGGGATTACAGGGGGCGTCCTACGAGCAGTACTTC. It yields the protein CASSPGLQGASYEQYF.

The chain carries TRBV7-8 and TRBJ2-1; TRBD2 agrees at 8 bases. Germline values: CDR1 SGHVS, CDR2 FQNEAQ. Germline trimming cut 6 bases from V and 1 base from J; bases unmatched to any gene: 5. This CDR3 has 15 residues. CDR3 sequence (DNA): TGTGCCAGCAGTGCCGGGGGGGGTTCCTACAATGAGCAGTTCTTC. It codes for CASSAGGGSYNEQFF.

In DNA, the CDR3 is TGTGCCAGCAGCAATCTAGCGGGGCCCTCTTTCCAAGAGACCCAGTACTTC. This codes for CASSNLAGPSFQETQYF. The chain employs TRBV11-2 and TRBJ2-5; 9 bases map to TRBD2. J lost 1 base, V lost 5 bases, and 11 bases had no gene match. Per germline, CDR1 SGHAT and CDR2 FQNNGV. This CDR3 contains 17 residues.

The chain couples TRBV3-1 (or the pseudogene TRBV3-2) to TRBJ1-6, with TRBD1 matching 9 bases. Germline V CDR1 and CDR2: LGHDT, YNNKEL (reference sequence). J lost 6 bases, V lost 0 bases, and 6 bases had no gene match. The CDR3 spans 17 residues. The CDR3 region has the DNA TGTGCCAGCAGCCAAGAACAAGAGGACAGGGGTAATTCACCCCTCCACTTT. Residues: CASSQEQEDRGNSPLHF.

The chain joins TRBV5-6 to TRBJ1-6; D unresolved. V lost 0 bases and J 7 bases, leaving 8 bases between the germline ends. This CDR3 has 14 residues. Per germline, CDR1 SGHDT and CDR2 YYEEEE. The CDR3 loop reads CASSLGQANSPLHF. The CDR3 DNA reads TGTGCCAGCAGCTTGGGTCAGGCGAATTCACCCCTCCACTTT.